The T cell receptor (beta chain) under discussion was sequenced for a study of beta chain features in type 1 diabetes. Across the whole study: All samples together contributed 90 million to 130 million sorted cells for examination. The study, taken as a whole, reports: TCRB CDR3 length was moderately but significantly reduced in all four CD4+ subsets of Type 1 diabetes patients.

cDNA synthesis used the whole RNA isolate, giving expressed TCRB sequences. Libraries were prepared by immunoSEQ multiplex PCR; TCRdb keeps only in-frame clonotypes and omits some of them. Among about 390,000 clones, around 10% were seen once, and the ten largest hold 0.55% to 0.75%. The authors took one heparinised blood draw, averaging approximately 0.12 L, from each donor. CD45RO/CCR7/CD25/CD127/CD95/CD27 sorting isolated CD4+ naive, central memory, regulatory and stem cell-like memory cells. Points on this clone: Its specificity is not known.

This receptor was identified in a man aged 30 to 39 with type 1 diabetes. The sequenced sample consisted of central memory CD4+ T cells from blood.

In DNA, the CDR3 is TGTGCCAGCAGCCGTCTGGCGGGACGAGCAGATACGCAGTATTTT. It codes for CASSRLAGRADTQYF. This chain links TRBV4-2 with TRBJ2-3, with D possibly matching TRBD2 (6 bases). Germline CDR1 reads LGHNA; CDR2 reads YNFKEQ. Trimming shortened V by 4 bases and J by 4 bases, and 15 bases separated the two germline ends. The CDR3 is made up of 15 amino acids.